A selection of T cell receptor beta chains follows, all from one sample in a study of graft-versus-host responses after intestinal transplantation. No antigens are known for them. TCRdb's copy holds only in-frame clones and misses some; the assay was immunoSEQ multiplex PCR. The table shows 81,000 or so clones, with over 80% occurring only once. The sample in question was unstimulated CD8+ T cells sorted from spleen or lymph node cells, obtained before transplant. These receptors all stem from a human donor who was the organ donor for an intestinal transplant. Each CDR3 is given with its conserved first and last residue. A D gene is named only where the DNA matches it firmly. Clone size appears in some rows only: once, few, many, or a class for an expanded clone.

D gene	V gene	J gene	clone size	CDR3 DNA	CDR3 protein
TRBD2	TRBV6-5	TRBJ2-5	NA	TGTGCCAGCAGTCGGGGGGGGAGCGAGGAGACCCAGTACTTC	CASSRGGSEETQYF
NA	TRBV6-5	TRBJ2-7	NA	TGTGCCAGCAGTCACCCCGGTGCCATCTACGAGCAGTACTTC	CASSHPGAIYEQYF
NA	TRBV5-6	TRBJ2-7	few	TGTGCCAGCAGCTTCGTTACAGGGTTCTACGAGCAGTACTTC	CASSFVTGFYEQYF
TRBD2	TRBV7-6	TRBJ2-1	NA	TGTGCCAGCAGCATCCGCTCCGGGACTAGCGGGGGGGCCCTTGAGCAGTTCTTC	CASSIRSGTSGGALEQFF
NA	TRBV18	TRBJ2-7	NA	TGTGCCAGCTCTCGCAACAGGGTGTTGAACGAGCAGTACTTC	CASSRNRVLNEQYF
NA	TRBV7-9	TRBJ2-7	NA	TGTGCCAGCAGCGGGGGAAGCAACGGCAGGGGCCTCTACGAGCAGTACTTC	CASSGGSNGRGLYEQYF
NA	TRBV7-8	TRBJ2-3	NA	TGTGCCAGCAGCTTCGCTATCGGGGGAACGGATACGCAGTATTTT	CASSFAIGGTDTQYF
TRBD2	TRBV5-6	TRBJ2-5	NA	TGTGCCAGCAGTTACCCCACTAGCGGACCCCAAGAGACCCAGTACTTC	CASSYPTSGPQETQYF
TRBD2	TRBV30	TRBJ2-7	NA	TGTGCCTGGAGCGGGACTAGCGGGGGCGAGCAGTACTTC	CAWSGTSGGEQYF
NA	TRBV27	TRBJ2-7	NA	TGTGCCAGCAGTTTCCGAGGAGTTTACGGCGAGCAGTACTTC	CASSFRGVYGEQYF
NA	TRBV11-2	TRBJ2-7	NA	TGTGCCAGCAGCGGGCCCGGGGGGCAGTACTTC	CASSGPGGQYF
NA	TRBV7-2	TRBJ2-1	NA	TGTGCCAGCAGCCCCGTCTTGGGAGGCAATGAGCAGTTCTTC	CASSPVLGGNEQFF
NA	TRBV4-3	TRBJ2-2	NA	TGCGCCAGCAGCCTCTGGGACACCCAGCAGGGCGGGGAGCTGTTTTTT	CASSLWDTQQGGELFF
NA	TRBV6-4	TRBJ2-6	NA	TGTGCCAGCAGTGACTCACTAGCTGGGGCCAACGTCCTGACTTTC	CASSDSLAGANVLTF
NA	TRBV7-9	TRBJ1-1	NA	TGTGCCAGCAGCTTAGGAGCGAACACTGAAGCTTTCTTT	CASSLGANTEAFF
NA	TRBV7-2	TRBJ1-1	NA	TGTGCCAGCAGCTTAGACCACCCTAGCCTAATGAACACTGAAGCTTTCTTT	CASSLDHPSLMNTEAFF
NA	TRBV21-1	TRBJ2-3	NA	TGTGCCAGCAGCAGCGGGGGATACACAGATACGCAGTATTTT	CASSSGGYTDTQYF
NA	TRBV4-3	TRBJ2-3	NA	TGCGCCAGCAGCCAAGATAATGCCTACCTTAGCACAGATACGCAGTATTTT	CASSQDNAYLSTDTQYF
NA	TRBV13	TRBJ2-7	NA	TGTGCCAGCAGCTCCGGTGGGGGAGGACCCTACGAGCAGTACTTC	CASSSGGGGPYEQYF